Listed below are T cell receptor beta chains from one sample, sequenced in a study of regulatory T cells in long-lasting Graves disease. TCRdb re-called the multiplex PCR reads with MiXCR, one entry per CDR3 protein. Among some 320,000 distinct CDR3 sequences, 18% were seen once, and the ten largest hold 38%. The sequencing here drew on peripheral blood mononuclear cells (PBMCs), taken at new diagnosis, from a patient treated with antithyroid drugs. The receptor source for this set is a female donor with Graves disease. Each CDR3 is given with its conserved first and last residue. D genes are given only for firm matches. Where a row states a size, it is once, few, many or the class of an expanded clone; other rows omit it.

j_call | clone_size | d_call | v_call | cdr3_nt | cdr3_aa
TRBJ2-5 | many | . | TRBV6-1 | TGTGCCAGCAGCTTAGGACAGATCCCCCAAGAGACCCAGTACTTC | CASSLGQIPQETQYF
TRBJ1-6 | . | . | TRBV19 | TGTGCCAGTAGTATTCCCGGACAGAGCTATTCACCCCTCCACTTT | CASSIPGQSYSPLHF
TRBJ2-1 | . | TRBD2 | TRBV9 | TGTGCCAGCAGCGTAGATCTAGCGGGAGGGGCCAATGGGCAGTTCTTC | CASSVDLAGGANGQFF
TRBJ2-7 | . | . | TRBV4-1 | TGCGCCAGCAGCCAAGATCGTCTTGCCGAGCAGTACTTC | CASSQDRLAEQYF
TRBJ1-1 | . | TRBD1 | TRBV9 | TGTGCCAGCAGCACCGACAGGGACGCGATGAACACTGAAGCTTTCTTT | CASSTDRDAMNTEAFF
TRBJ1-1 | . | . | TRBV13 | TGTGCCAGCAGCTCCGGGGCCCCCCCGGACACTGAAGCTTTCTTT | CASSSGAPPDTEAFF
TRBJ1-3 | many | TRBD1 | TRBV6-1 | TGTGCCAGCAGGCGTGACAGGGGTGGCGGAAACACCATATATTTT | CASRRDRGGGNTIYF
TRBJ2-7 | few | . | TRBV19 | TGTGCCAGTAGTATAGGCCGGGACTGGAAATACGAGCAGTACTTC | CASSIGRDWKYEQYF
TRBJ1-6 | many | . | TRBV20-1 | TGCAGTGCCGGCGGGGGTAACTCACCCCTCCACTTT | CSAGGGNSPLHF
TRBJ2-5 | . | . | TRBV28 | . | CASSILGPGQTSAEAQYF
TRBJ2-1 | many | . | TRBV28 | TGTGCCAGCAGTTTCAACTGGGAGATCAATGAGCAGTTCTTC | CASSFNWEINEQFF
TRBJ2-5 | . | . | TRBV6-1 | TGTGCCAGCAGTGAACCGGTCCGGGGTGTGTTGGAGACCCAGTACTTC | CASSEPVRGVLETQYF
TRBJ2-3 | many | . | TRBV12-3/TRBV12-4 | TGTGCCAGCACCTCAGAGAGCACAGATACGCAGTATTTT | CASTSESTDTQYF
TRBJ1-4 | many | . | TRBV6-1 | TGTGCCAGCAGTGAAAGCCAGGGGCACGAAAAACTGTTTTTT | CASSESQGHEKLFF
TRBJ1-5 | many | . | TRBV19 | TGTGCCAGTAGTGGGGGGACGGTAAATCAGCCCCAGCATTTT | CASSGGTVNQPQHF
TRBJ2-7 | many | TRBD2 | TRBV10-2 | TGCGCCAGCAGAGCCTCGACTAGCGGGAGTAACGAGCAGTACTTC | CASRASTSGSNEQYF
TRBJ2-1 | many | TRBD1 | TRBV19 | TGTGCCAGTAGGCCGGGACAGACGATAATGAAGCAGTTCTTC | CASRPGQTIMKQFF
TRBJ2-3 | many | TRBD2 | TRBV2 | TGTGCCAGCAGTGAAGGGGCGACTAGCTACACAGATACGCAGTATTTT | CASSEGATSYTDTQYF
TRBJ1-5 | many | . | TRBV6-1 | TGTGCCAGCAGAGCTAGCAATCAGCCCCAGCATTTT | CASRASNQPQHF
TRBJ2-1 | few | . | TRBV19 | TGTGCCAGTGGCCTGAACCCAGCCTCCTACAATGAGCAGTTCTTC | CASGLNPASYNEQFF
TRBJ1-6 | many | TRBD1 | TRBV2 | TGTGCCAGCAGCCCTCCAGGGGGATCACCCCTCCACTTT | CASSPPGGSPLHF
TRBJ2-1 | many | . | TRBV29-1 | TGCAGCGTTTCCCGCGCAGGGATCTACAATGAGCAGTTCTTC | CSVSRAGIYNEQFF
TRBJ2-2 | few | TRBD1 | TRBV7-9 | TGTGCCAGCAGCTTTCCTCCGGGACAGGGGGCGAACACCGGGGAGCTGTTTTTT | CASSFPPGQGANTGELFF
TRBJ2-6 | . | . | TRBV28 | TGTGCCAGCAGAACTTTTCGGGACTCTGGGGCCAACGTCCTGACTTTC | CASRTFRDSGANVLTF
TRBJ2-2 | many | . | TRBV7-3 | TGTGCCAGCAGCCTGGGGAAGGCCGGGGAGCTGTTTTTT | CASSLGKAGELFF
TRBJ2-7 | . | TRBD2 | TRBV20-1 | TGCAGTGCTAGAGGGGGGGGGTTTGGCTACGAGCAGTACTTC | CSARGGGFGYEQYF
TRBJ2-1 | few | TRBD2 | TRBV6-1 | TGTGCCAGCAGTGACTCCGGGACTAGCGGGGGTTGGGGAGAGCAGTTCTTC | CASSDSGTSGGWGEQFF
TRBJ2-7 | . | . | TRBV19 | TGTGCCAGTAGTCTAAAGGGATACCGCTACGAGCAGTACTTC | CASSLKGYRYEQYF